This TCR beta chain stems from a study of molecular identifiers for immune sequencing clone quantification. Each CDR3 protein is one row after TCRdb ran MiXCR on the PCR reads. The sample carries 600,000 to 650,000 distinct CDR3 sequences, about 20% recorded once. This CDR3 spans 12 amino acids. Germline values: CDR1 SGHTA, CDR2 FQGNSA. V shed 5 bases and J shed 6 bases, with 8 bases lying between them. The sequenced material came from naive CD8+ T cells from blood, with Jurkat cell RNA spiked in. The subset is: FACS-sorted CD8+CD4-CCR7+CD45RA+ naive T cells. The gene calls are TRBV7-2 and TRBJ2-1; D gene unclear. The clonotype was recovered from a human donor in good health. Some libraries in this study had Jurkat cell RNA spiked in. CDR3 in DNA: TGTGCCAGCAGCCCAGTTGTCAATGAGCAGTTCTTC. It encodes CASSPVVNEQFF.